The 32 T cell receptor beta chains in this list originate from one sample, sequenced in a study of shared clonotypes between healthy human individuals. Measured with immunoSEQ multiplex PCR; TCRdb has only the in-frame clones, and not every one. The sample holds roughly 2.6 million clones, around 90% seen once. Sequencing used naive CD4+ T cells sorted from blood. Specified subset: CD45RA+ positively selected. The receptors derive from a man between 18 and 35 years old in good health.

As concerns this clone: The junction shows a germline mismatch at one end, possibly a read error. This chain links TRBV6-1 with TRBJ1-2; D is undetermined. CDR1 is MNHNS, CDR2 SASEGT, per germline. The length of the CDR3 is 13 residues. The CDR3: CASTETARYGYTF. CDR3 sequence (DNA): TGTGCCAGCACTGAAACCGCCCGCTATGGCTACACCTTC.

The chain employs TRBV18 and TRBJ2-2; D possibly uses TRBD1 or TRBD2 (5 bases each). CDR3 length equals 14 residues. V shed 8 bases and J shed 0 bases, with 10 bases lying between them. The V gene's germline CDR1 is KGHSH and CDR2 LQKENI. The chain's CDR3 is CASAGTANTGELFF. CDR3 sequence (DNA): TGTGCCAGCGCCGGGACGGCGAACACCGGGGAGCTGTTTTTT.

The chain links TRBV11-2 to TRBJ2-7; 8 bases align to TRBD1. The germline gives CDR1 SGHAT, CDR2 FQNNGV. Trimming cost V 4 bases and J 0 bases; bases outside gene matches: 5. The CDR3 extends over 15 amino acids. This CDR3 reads CASSSRTGNSYEQYF. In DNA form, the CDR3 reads TGTGCCAGCAGCTCCCGGACAGGGAACTCCTACGAGCAGTACTTC.

The CDR3 here is CASSLGQGVMGYEQYF. CDR3 coding DNA: TGTGCCAGCAGTTTGGGGCAGGGGGTTATGGGGTACGAGCAGTACTTC. The V and J genes are TRBV27 and TRBJ2-7; 7 nucleotides align to TRBD1. The germline V gene has CDR1 MNHEY and CDR2 SMNVEV (reference sequence). V lost 3 bases to trimming and J lost 4 bases; unmatched junction nucleotides: 12. This CDR3 is built from 16 residues.

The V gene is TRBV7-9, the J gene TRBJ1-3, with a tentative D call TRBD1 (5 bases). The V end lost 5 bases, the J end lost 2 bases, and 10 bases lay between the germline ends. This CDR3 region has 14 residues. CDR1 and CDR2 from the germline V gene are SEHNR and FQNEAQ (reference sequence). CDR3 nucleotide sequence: TGTGCCAGCAGCCCCCCGGGGCCTGGAAACACCATATATTTT. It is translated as CASSPPGPGNTIYF.

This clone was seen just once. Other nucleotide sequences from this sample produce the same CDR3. DNA for the CDR3: TGCGCCAGCAGCTCCGGGACAGTCTCTGGAAACACCATATATTTT. Encoded protein: CASSSGTVSGNTIYF. V and J are TRBV5-1 and TRBJ1-3, with 7 bases fitting TRBD1. This CDR3 contains 15 residues. Germline assignment: CDR1 SGHRS and CDR2 YFSETQ. The V and J ends lost 3 bases and 0 bases, in that order; junction bases with no gene match: 3. Complete variable domain (other parts from reference TRBV5-1 and TRBJ1-3): KAGVTQTPRYLIKTRGQQVTLSCSPISGHRSVSWYQQTPGQGLQFLFEYFSETQRNKGNFPGRFSGRQFSNSRSEMNVSTLELGDSALYLCASSSGTVSGNTIYFGEGSWLTVV.

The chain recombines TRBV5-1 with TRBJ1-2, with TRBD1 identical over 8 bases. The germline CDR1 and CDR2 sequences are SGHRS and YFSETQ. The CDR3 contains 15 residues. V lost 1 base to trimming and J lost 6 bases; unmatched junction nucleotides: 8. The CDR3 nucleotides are TGCGCCAGCAGCTTGAGGACAGAGACAGGGGATGGCTACACCTTC. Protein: CASSLRTETGDGYTF.

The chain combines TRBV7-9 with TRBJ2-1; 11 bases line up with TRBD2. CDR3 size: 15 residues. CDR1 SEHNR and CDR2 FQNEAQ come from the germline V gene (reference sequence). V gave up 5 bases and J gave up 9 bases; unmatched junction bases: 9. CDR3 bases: TGTGCCAGCAGCGCGACTAGCGGGAAAGGGGGTGAGCAGTTCTTC. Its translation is CASSATSGKGGEQFF.

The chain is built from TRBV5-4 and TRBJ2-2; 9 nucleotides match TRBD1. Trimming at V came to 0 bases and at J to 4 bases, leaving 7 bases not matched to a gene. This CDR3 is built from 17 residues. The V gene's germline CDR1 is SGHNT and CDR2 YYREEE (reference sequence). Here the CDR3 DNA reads TGTGCCAGCAGCTTGGCCCAAGGGACAGGGATCACCGGGGAGCTGTTTTTT. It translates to CASSLAQGTGITGELFF. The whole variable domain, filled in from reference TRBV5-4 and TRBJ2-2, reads ETGVTQSPTHLIKTRGQQVTLRCSSQSGHNTVSWYQQALGQGPQFIFQYYREEENGRGNFPPRFSGLQFPNYSSELNVNALELDDSALYLCASSLAQGTGITGELFFGEGSRLTVL.

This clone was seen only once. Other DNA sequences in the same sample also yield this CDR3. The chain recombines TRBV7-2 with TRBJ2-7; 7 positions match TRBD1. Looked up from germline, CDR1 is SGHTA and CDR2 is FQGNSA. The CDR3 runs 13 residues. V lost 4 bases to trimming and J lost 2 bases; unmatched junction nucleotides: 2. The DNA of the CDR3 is TGTGCCAGCAGCTCCCAGGGGGCCTACGAGCAGTACTTC. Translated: CASSSQGAYEQYF.

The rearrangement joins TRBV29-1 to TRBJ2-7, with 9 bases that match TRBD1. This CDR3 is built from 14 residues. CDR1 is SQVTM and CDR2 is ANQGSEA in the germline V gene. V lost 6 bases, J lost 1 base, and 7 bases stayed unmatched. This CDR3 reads CSVARDRASYEQYF. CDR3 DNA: TGCAGCGTCGCTCGGGACAGGGCATCCTACGAGCAGTACTTC.

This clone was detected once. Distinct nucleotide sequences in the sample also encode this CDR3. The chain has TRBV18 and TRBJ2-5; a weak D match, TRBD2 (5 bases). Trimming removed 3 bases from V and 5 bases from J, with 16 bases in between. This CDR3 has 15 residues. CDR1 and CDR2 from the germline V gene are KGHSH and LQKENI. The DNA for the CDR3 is TGTGCCAGCTCACCTCCTTCAGCAGGCGGGGAGACCCAGTACTTC. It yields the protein CASSPPSAGGETQYF. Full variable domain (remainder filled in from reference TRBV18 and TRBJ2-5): NAGVMQNPRHLVRRRGQEARLRCSPMKGHSHVYWYRQLPEEGLKFMVYLQKENIIDESGMPKERFSAEFPKEGPSILRIQQVVRGDSAAYFCASSPPSAGGETQYFGPGTRLLVL.

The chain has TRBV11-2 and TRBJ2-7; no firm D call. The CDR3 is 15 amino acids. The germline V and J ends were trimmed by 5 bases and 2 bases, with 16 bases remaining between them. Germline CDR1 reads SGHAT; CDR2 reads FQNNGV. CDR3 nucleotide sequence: TGTGCCAGCAGCCAAGGCCCCGCTATCGCCTACGAGCAGTACTTC. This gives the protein CASSQGPAIAYEQYF.

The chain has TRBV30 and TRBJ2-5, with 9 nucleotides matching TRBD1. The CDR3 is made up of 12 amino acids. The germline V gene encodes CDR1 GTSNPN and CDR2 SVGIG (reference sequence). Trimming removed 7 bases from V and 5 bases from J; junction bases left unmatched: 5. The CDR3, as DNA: TGTGCCTCGACAGGGGGGTTGGAGACCCAGTACTTC. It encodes CASTGGLETQYF. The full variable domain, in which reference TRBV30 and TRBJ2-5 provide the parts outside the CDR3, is SQTIHQWPATLVQPVGSPLSLECTVEGTSNPNLYWYRQAAGRGLQLLFYSVGIGQISSEVPQNLSASRPQDRQFILSSKKLLLSDSGFYLCASTGGLETQYFGPGTRLLVL.

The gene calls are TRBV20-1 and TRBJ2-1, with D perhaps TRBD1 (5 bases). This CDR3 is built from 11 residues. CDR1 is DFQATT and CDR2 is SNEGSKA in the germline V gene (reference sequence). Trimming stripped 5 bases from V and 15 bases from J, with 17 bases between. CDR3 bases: TGCAGTGCTGCAGCCCAGGGTAGAGGGTTCTTC. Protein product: CSAAAQGRGFF.

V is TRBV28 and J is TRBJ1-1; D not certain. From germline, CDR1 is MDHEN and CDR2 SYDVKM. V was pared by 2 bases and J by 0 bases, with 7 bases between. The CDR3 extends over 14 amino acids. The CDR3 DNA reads TGTGCCAGCAGTTTACCATCTATGAACACTGAAGCTTTCTTT. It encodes CASSLPSMNTEAFF.

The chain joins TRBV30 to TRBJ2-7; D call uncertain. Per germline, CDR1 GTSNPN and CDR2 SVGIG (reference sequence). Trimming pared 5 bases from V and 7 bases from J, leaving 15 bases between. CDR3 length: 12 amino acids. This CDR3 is CAWWTSPREQYF. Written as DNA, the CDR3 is TGTGCCTGGTGGACCTCTCCGAGGGAGCAGTACTTC.

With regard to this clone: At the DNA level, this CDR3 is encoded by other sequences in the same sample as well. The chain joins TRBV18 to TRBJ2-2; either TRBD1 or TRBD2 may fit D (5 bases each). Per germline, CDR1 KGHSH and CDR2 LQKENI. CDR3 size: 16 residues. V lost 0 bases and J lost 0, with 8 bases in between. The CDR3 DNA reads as TGTGCCAGCTCACCACCTTCGGGACCGAACACCGGGGAGCTGTTTTTT. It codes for CASSPPSGPNTGELFF.

The CDR3 DNA reads as TGTGCCTGGAGCCCAAGATTACAGGGAAATTCACCCCTCCACTTT. Protein sequence: CAWSPRLQGNSPLHF. The chain combines TRBV30 with TRBJ1-6, with a possible D match to TRBD1 (6 bases). The germline CDR1 and CDR2 sequences are GTSNPN and SVGIG (reference sequence). V lost 3 bases to trimming and J lost 7 bases, with 16 bases between them. This CDR3 is built from 15 residues.

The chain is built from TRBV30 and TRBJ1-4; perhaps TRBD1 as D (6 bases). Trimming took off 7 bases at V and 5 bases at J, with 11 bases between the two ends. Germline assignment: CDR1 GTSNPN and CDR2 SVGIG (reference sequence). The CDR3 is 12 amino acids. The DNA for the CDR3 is TGTGCCTCAGGACAGATAAATGAAAAACTGTTTTTT. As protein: CASGQINEKLFF.

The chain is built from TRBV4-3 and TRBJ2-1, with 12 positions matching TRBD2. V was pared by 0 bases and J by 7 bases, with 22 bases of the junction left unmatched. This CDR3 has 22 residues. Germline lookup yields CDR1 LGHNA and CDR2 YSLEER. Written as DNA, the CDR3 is TGCGCCAGCAGCCAAGAGGTCCAGTCCTGGGGTCTAGCGGGAGGGCCGAGGAATGAGCAGTTCTTC. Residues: CASSQEVQSWGLAGGPRNEQFF.

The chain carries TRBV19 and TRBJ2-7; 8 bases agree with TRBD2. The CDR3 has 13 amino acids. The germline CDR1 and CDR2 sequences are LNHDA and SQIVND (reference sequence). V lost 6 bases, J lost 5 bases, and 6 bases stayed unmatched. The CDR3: CASSAGLVDEQYF. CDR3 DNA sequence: TGTGCCAGTAGCGCGGGACTAGTAGACGAGCAGTACTTC.

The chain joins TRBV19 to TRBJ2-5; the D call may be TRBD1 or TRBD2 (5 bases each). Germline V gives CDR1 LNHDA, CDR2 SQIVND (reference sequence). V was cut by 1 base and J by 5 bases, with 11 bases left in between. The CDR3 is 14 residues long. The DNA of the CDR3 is TGTGCCAGTAGTATAGTTGGGGGAGTCGAGACCCAGTACTTC. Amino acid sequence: CASSIVGGVETQYF.

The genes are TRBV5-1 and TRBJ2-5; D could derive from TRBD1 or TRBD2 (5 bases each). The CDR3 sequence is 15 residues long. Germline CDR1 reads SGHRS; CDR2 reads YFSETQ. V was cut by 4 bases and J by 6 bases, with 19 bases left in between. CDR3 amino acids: CASSPGPGAPKTQYF. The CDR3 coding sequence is TGCGCCAGCAGCCCGGGGCCCGGGGCGCCGAAGACCCAGTACTTC.

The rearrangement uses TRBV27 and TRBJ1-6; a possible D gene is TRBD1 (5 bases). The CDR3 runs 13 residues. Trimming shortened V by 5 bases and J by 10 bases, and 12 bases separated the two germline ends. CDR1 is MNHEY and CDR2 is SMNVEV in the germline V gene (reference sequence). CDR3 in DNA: TGTGCCAGCAGTCGGGAGCGGGGCTCACCCCTCCACTTT. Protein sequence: CASSRERGSPLHF.

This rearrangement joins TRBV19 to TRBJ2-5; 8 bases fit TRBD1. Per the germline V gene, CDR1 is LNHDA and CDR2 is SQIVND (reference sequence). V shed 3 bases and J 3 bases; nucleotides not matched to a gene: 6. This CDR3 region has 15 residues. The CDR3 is CASSMGGTGKETQYF. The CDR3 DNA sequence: TGTGCCAGTAGTATGGGTGGGACAGGTAAAGAGACCCAGTACTTC.

CDR3 residues: CASSVHRTDNSPLHF. Here the CDR3 DNA reads TGTGCCAGCAGTGTACACAGGACCGATAATTCACCCCTCCACTTT. The gene calls are TRBV7-2 and TRBJ1-6; perhaps TRBD1 as D (5 bases). V shed 6 bases and J shed 5 bases, with 14 bases lying between them. The CDR3 length is 15 residues. CDR1 and CDR2 (germline): SGHTA, FQGNSA.

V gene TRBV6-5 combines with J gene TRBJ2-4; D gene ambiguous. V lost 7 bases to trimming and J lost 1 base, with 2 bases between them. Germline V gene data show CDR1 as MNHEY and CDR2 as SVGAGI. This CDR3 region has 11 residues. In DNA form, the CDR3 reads TGTGCCAGCATCGCCAAAAACATTCAGTACTTC. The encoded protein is CASIAKNIQYF.

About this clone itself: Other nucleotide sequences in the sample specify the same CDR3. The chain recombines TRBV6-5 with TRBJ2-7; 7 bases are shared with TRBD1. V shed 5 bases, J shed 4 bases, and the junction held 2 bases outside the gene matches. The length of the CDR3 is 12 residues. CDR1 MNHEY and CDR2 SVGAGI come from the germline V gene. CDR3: CASSRQGYEQYF. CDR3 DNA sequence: TGTGCCAGCAGTCGACAGGGTTACGAGCAGTACTTC.

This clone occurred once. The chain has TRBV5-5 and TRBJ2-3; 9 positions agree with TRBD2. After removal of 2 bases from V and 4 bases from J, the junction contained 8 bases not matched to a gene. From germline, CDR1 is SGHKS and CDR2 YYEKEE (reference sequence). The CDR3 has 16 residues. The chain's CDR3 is CASSLVLAGRSDTQYF. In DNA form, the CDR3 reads TGTGCCAGCAGCTTAGTCCTAGCGGGACGGTCAGATACGCAGTATTTT.

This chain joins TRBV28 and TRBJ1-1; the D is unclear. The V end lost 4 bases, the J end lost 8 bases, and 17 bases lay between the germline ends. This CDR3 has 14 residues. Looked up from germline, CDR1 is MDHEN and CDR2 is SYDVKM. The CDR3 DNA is TGTGCCAGCAGTTCAACCACAGAGGCACTGGAAGCTTTCTTT. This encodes CASSSTTEALEAFF.

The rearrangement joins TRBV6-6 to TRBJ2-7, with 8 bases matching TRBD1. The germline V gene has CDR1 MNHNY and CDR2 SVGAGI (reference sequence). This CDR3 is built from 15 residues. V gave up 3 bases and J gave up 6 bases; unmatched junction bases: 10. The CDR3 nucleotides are TGTGCCAGCAGTTATAGTGGACAGGGAAGTAGCGAGCAGTACTTC. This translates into CASSYSGQGSSEQYF.